These 30 T cell receptor beta chains came from one sample sequenced in a study of blood T cell repertoires in COVID-19. The data were produced by immunoSEQ multiplex PCR, yet TCRdb's version contains in-frame clones alone and is incomplete. The table includes about 260,000 clones, more than 80% detected once. The sample was PBMCs or T cells enriched from blood (not recorded which). The receptor set was obtained from a man aged 45-65 years who had been exposed to COVID-19.

The gene calls are TRBV20-1 and TRBJ1-2, with no clear D. The germline V gene has CDR1 DFQATT and CDR2 SNEGSKA (reference sequence). The length of the CDR3 is 11 residues. The germline V and J ends were trimmed by 6 bases and 4 bases, with 9 bases remaining between them. CDR3 sequence reads: CSAPTGYGYTF. CDR3 DNA: TGCAGTGCACCGACGGGCTATGGCTACACCTTC.

Details on this clone: The same CDR3 arises from other DNA sequences in this sample as well. The gene calls are TRBV3-1 (or the pseudogene TRBV3-2) and TRBJ2-1; no clear D gene. Germline CDR1 reads LGHDT; CDR2 reads YNNKEL (reference sequence). The CDR3 loop spans 15 amino acids. Trimming pared 1 base from V and 0 bases from J, leaving 7 bases between. CDR3 coding DNA: TGTGCCAGCAGCCAAGCGGCAGGCTCCTACAATGAGCAGTTCTTC. Its translation is CASSQAAGSYNEQFF.

The rearrangement joins TRBV28 to TRBJ2-7; TRBD1 aligns across 7 bases. This CDR3 is 15 amino acids long. Germline loops: CDR1 MDHEN, CDR2 SYDVKM. J lost 3 bases, V lost 1 base, and 6 bases had no gene match. CDR3 region: CASSLSRDSDYEQYF. The DNA of the CDR3 is TGTGCCAGCAGTTTATCCCGGGACAGTGACTACGAGCAGTACTTC.

The rearrangement links TRBV2 to TRBJ1-5, with 12 bases aligning to TRBD1. There are 15 residues in the CDR3. Unmatched junction bases numbered 7, after V lost 7 bases and J lost 6 bases. CDR1 SNHLY and CDR2 FYNNEI come from the germline V gene. DNA of the CDR3: TGTGCCAGCACCCCGGGACAGGGGGCCTTTCAGCCCCAGCATTTT. It codes for CASTPGQGAFQPQHF.

This chain uses TRBV3-1 (or the pseudogene TRBV3-2) with TRBJ2-5; 9 bases line up with TRBD1. The CDR3 extends over 13 amino acids. V shed 4 bases, J shed 5 bases, and the junction held 2 bases outside the gene matches. Germline CDR1 LGHDT, CDR2 YNNKEL (reference sequence). DNA for the CDR3: TGTGCCAGCAGCCCGGGACAGGGTGAGACCCAGTACTTC. It yields the protein CASSPGQGETQYF.

The J gene is TRBJ1-5, the V gene TRBV5-1; the D gene is possibly TRBD1 (6 bases). Trimming cost V 4 bases and J 3 bases, with 11 bases left between them. The CDR3 sequence is 14 residues long. Germline V lookup: CDR1 SGHRS, CDR2 YFSETQ. The CDR3 protein is CASSEQGPNQPQHF. CDR3 sequence (DNA): TGCGCCAGCAGCGAACAGGGACCCAATCAGCCCCAGCATTTT.

CDR3 DNA sequence: TGTGCCAGCAGCCAATCTGACAGGGACTACAATGAGCAGTTCTTC. Encoded protein: CASSQSDRDYNEQFF. The gene calls are TRBV3-1 (or the pseudogene TRBV3-2) and TRBJ2-1; TRBD1 matches 7 bases. Germline values: CDR1 LGHDT, CDR2 YNNKEL (reference sequence). Trimming cost V 2 bases and J 3 bases; bases outside gene matches: 4. The CDR3 contains 15 residues.

The chain uses TRBV15 and TRBJ2-1; 8 bases line up with TRBD2. Germline V gene sequence: CDR1 LNHNV, CDR2 YYDKDF (reference sequence). This CDR3 spans 16 amino acids. The ends lost 5 bases at V and 0 bases at J; junction bases unmatched: 6. CDR3 in amino acids: CATSGTTSGSYNEQFF. Written as DNA, the CDR3 is TGTGCCACCAGCGGGACAACTAGCGGCTCCTACAATGAGCAGTTCTTC.

J is TRBJ1-5 and V is TRBV27; D remains ambiguous. Germline values: CDR1 MNHEY, CDR2 SMNVEV (reference sequence). Trimming took off 3 bases at V and 7 bases at J, with 13 bases between the two ends. This CDR3 region has 14 residues. This chain's CDR3 is CASSFLGPSQPQHF. CDR3 bases: TGTGCCAGCAGTTTTCTCGGTCCATCACAGCCCCAGCATTTT.

CDR3 DNA sequence: TGTGCCACCAGCAGAGATCGGGTTCGAGAGCAGTACGTC. This translates into CATSRDRVREQYV. The V call is TRBV15, the J call TRBJ2-7; no definite D call. CDR3 length equals 13 residues. Germline V lookup: CDR1 LNHNV, CDR2 YYDKDF (reference sequence). Trimming removed 0 bases from V and 7 bases from J, with 10 bases in between.

This clone has only a few counts. The CDR3 protein is CASSLAHNYAEPQHF. CDR3 nucleotides: TGTGCCAGCAGCTTAGCGCACAATTACGCGGAGCCCCAGCATTTT. The chain joins TRBV7-8 to TRBJ1-5; D call uncertain. Trimming left V 0 bases short and J 8 bases short, with 14 bases between. The CDR3 runs to 15 residues. Germline CDR1 reads SGHVS; CDR2 reads FQNEAQ.

The V call is TRBV3-1 (or the pseudogene TRBV3-2), the J call TRBJ2-1; TRBD2 matches 10 bases. The CDR3 has 17 residues. Germline lookup yields CDR1 LGHDT and CDR2 YNNKEL (reference sequence). The V gene end was trimmed by 6 bases and the J gene end by 6 bases; junction bases not matched to a gene: 14. In nucleotides, the CDR3 is TGTGCCAGCAGGCAAACACGCGGGACTAGCGACTCCAATGAGCAGTTCTTC. Translated: CASRQTRGTSDSNEQFF.

The chain links TRBV5-1 to TRBJ2-1; possible D gene TRBD1, 6 bases. This CDR3 contains 15 residues. Trimming removed 4 bases from V and 4 bases from J, with 15 bases in between. Germline-derived CDR1 and CDR2 are SGHRS and YFSETQ. The CDR3 DNA follows: TGCGCCAGCAGCACCACAGGGTTTCAGTACAATGAGCAGTTCTTC. Amino acids: CASSTTGFQYNEQFF.

V and J are TRBV12-5 and TRBJ2-2; TRBD2 aligns across 15 bases. With 7 bases clipped from V and 8 bases from J, the junction kept 5 bases outside the gene matches. Germline loops: CDR1 LGHNT, CDR2 FRNRAP. The CDR3 extends over 15 amino acids. The CDR3 coding sequence is TGTGCTAGTGCCGCTGGGACTAGCGGGAGGGGGGAGCTGTTTTTT. Amino acids: CASAAGTSGRGELFF.

The genes are TRBV5-6 and TRBJ2-5; D possibly corresponds to TRBD2 (6 bases). Germline V CDR1 and CDR2: SGHDT, YYEEEE. Trimming removed 4 bases at V and 0 bases at J, with 19 bases between. This CDR3 has 17 amino acids. CDR3 loop: CASSAGRPASYQETQYF. In DNA, the CDR3 is TGTGCCAGCAGCGCGGGACGGCCAGCTTCGTACCAAGAGACCCAGTACTTC.

The chain joins TRBV3-1 (or the pseudogene TRBV3-2) to TRBJ1-2; 12 bases are shared with TRBD1. Germline trimming cut 2 bases from V and 7 bases from J; bases unmatched to any gene: 8. This CDR3 is 16 amino acids long. From germline, CDR1 is LGHDT and CDR2 YNNKEL (reference sequence). The CDR3, as DNA: TGTGCCAGCAGCCAAACCGGGACAGGGGGCTTTGGTGGCTACACCTTC. This sequence encodes CASSQTGTGGFGGYTF.

The V call is TRBV21-1, the J call TRBJ2-2; the table's D call TRBD2 went unverified against the DNA. TRBV21-1 represents a pseudogene. The CDR3 has 17 amino acids. The CDR3 here is CASSKAPGVGRTGELFF. DNA for the CDR3: TGTGCCAGCAGCAAAGCCCCCGGGGTGGGAAGGACCGGGGAGCTGTTTTTT.

The chain links TRBV24-1 to TRBJ2-2; D ambiguous. The V and J ends lost 5 bases and 2 bases respectively, with 8 bases between them. Germline values: CDR1 KGHDR, CDR2 SFDVKD. CDR3 length equals 14 residues. CDR3 nucleotide sequence: TGTGCCACCAGTGCCCTGACTAACACCGGGGAGCTGTTTTTT. Its protein product is CATSALTNTGELFF.

This sequence joins TRBV4-1 and TRBJ2-1, with D hard to call. V dropped 1 base and J dropped 5 bases, with 9 bases sitting between them. The CDR3 spans 14 residues. Germline loops: CDR1 MGHRA, CDR2 YSYEKL. The CDR3 protein is CASSQAQINNEQFF. Written as DNA, the CDR3 is TGCGCCAGCAGCCAAGCACAGATAAACAATGAGCAGTTCTTC.

CDR3 protein: CASSPAGRPEAQYF. The DNA of the CDR3 is TGTGCCAGCAGCCCTGCCGGCCGCCCGGAGGCCCAGTACTTC. The chain has TRBV7-9 and TRBJ2-5, with D tentatively TRBD2 (5 bases). CDR3 length: 14 amino acids. The V and J ends lost 5 bases and 9 bases respectively, with 19 bases between them. CDR1 is SEHNR and CDR2 is FQNEAQ in the germline V gene (reference sequence). The variable domain in full, completed from reference TRBV7-9 and TRBJ2-5, reads DTGVSQNPRHKITKRGQNVTFRCDPISEHNRLYWYRQTLGQGPEFLTYFQNEAQLEKSRLLSDRFSAERPKGSFSTLEIQRTEQGDSAMYLCASSPAGRPEAQYFGPGTRLLVL.

The rearrangement uses TRBV7-2 and TRBJ2-3; TRBD1 agrees at 7 bases. V lost 5 bases and J lost 9; bases outside the gene matches: 8. The CDR3 is made up of 13 amino acids. Germline V CDR1 and CDR2: SGHTA, FQGNSA. The CDR3 DNA reads TGTGCCAGCAGCCCCTCGACAGGGAAGACGCAGTATTTT. It is translated as CASSPSTGKTQYF.

The V and J genes are TRBV6-5 and TRBJ1-2; D unresolved. CDR3 length: 13 residues. Between the trimmed V and J ends, which lost 11 bases and 0 bases, there was a span of 13 bases. Germline loops: CDR1 MNHEY, CDR2 SVGAGI. CDR3 DNA: TGTGCCTCAAGCTCGGGATCTAACTATGGCTACACCTTC. Amino acid sequence: CASSSGSNYGYTF.

The rearrangement uses TRBV27 and TRBJ1-5; tentatively, D is TRBD1 (6 bases). The CDR3 consists of 16 residues. Trimming took off 6 bases at V and 2 bases at J, with 17 bases between the two ends. Germline loops: CDR1 MNHEY, CDR2 SMNVEV (reference sequence). DNA of the CDR3: TGTGCCAGCAGGGCGGGGGCCCAAATGGGCAATCAGCCCCAGCATTTT. Translation: CASRAGAQMGNQPQHF.

This chain links TRBV5-1 with TRBJ2-1, with TRBD2 as a possible D gene (6 bases). V lost 5 bases to trimming and J lost 7 bases, with 19 bases between them. Looked up from germline, CDR1 is SGHRS and CDR2 is YFSETQ. CDR3 length: 15 amino acids. The CDR3 sequence is CASSPGTGLLNEQFF. The CDR3 DNA reads as TGCGCCAGCAGTCCCGGTACCGGACTACTAAATGAGCAGTTCTTC.

The chain joins TRBV4-1 to TRBJ1-2; D may be TRBD1 (5 bases). The CDR3 runs 15 residues. V dropped 4 bases and J dropped 8 bases, with 20 bases sitting between them. Germline-derived CDR1 and CDR2 are MGHRA and YSYEKL. The CDR3 DNA reads as TGCGCCAGCAGCCTCCCCTCCGAGACAGCGAGCGGCTACACCTTC. Translated, it gives CASSLPSETASGYTF.

DNA of the CDR3: TGCAGCATCCGGGGTACTAGCGAGTCCACCTACAATGAGCAGTTCTTC. Translation gives CSIRGTSESTYNEQFF. The gene calls are TRBV29-1 and TRBJ2-1, with 7 positions matching TRBD2. The V gene's germline CDR1 is SQVTM and CDR2 ANQGSEA. V shed 8 bases, J shed 2 bases, and the junction held 15 bases outside the gene matches. The CDR3 loop spans 16 amino acids.

This chain uses TRBV5-4 with TRBJ2-6, with D possibly TRBD2 on 5 matching bases. The V end lost 0 bases, the J end lost 1 base, and 8 bases lay between the germline ends. CDR1 and CDR2 (germline): SGHNT, YYREEE (reference sequence). CDR3 length equals 16 residues. This CDR3 reads CASSLEGGSGANVLTF. The CDR3 nucleotides are TGTGCCAGCAGCTTGGAAGGCGGGTCTGGGGCCAACGTCCTGACTTTC.

The chain joins TRBV28 to TRBJ1-6, with D unclear. V lost 7 bases and J lost 10, with 11 bases in between. This CDR3 region has 12 residues. Germline V gene sequence: CDR1 MDHEN, CDR2 SYDVKM. CDR3 sequence reads: CASTVHQSPLHF. DNA for the CDR3: TGTGCCAGCACCGTACACCAGTCACCCCTCCACTTT.

This clone appeared a single time. The J gene is TRBJ2-5, the V gene TRBV25-1; D call uncertain. The CDR3 sequence is 14 residues long. Looked up from germline, CDR1 is MGHDK and CDR2 is SYGVNS. V was pared by 4 bases and J by 0 bases, with 9 bases between. The CDR3 region has the DNA TGTGCCAGCAGTGCGAGGCAGTACCAAGAGACCCAGTACTTC. It encodes CASSARQYQETQYF.

The V call is TRBV9, the J call TRBJ1-5; D is possibly TRBD1 (5 bases). The CDR3 is 13 residues long. The germline V and J ends were trimmed by 7 bases and 1 base, with 9 bases remaining between them. CDR1 and CDR2 from the germline V gene are SGDLS and YYNGEE. As DNA, the CDR3 is TGTGCCAGCTCAAGGGGCAGCAATCAGCCCCAGCATTTT. It codes for CASSRGSNQPQHF.